This T cell receptor (beta chain) was found in a study of Graves' ophthalmopathy and Graves' hyperthyroidism. Broader study findings: Most thyroid clonotypes expanded beyond 0.001 frequency were also found in blood. The study's model predicted ophthalmopathy progression at approximately 71% sensitivity and approximately 78% specificity.

Scientists amplified the TCR beta CDR3 regions from RNA transcripts. HTBI primers served in a first-round RT-PCR, which a second-round multiplex PCR followed. TCRdb itself ran the multiplex PCR reads through MiXCR, one entry per CDR3 protein. The sample has a few hundred thousand distinct CDR3 sequences, about 16% seen once. Remarks on this clonotype: Its target is not known.

This CDR3 spans 12 amino acids. Trimming removed 0 bases from V and 6 bases from J, with 6 bases in between. The germline gives CDR1 MNHEY, CDR2 SVGAGI. The authors used Ficoll-Paque density gradient centrifugation to separate PBMCs. The input was around 10 ml of fresh peripheral blood. The chain carries TRBV6-5 and TRBJ2-7; no clear D. The material sequenced was peripheral blood. This sequence originates from a woman between 18 and 29 years old with stable Graves' hyperthyroidism. The chain's CDR3 is CASSYSPSEQYF. DNA for the CDR3: TGTGCCAGCAGTTACTCCCCCTCCGAGCAGTACTTC.